Listed here is a single T cell receptor beta chain. These data originate in a study of blood T cell repertoires in COVID-19. V dropped 7 bases and J dropped 4; count of bases not matched to a gene: 6. CDR1 is MNHEY and CDR2 is SMNVEV in the germline V gene (reference sequence). The CDR3 runs 15 residues. Only in-frame clones appear in the TCRdb table, and some are missing; sequencing was by immunoSEQ multiplex PCR. The table shows roughly 120,000 clones, with roughly nine tenths occurring only once. Source material: peripheral blood. J is TRBJ2-1 and V is TRBV27; 11 bases map to TRBD2. This clonotype was obtained from a human donor in a cohort sampled during active COVID-19. CDR3 sequence (DNA): TGTGCCAGCACCTATAGCGGGAGGGTTTACAATGAGCAGTTCTTC. This codes for CASTYSGRVYNEQFF.